This T cell receptor (beta chain) was found in a study of shared clonotypes between healthy human individuals. Study-wide background: Three plates each covered CD4 naive and memory; CD8 naive two, CD8 memory one. Notes on the study in general: Against clonotypes common to all four donors, non-shared ones had lower generation probabilities. A handful of donors showed sharing of about 4.7% of naive CD4 clonotypes.

As regards this clone: What it binds is unknown.

V was pared by 4 bases and J by 2 bases, with 13 bases of the junction left unmatched. The CDR3 consists of 18 residues. The V gene's germline CDR1 is PRHDT and CDR2 FYEKMQ (reference sequence). Measured with immunoSEQ multiplex PCR; TCRdb has only the in-frame clones, and not every one. This table holds some 1.5 million clones, approximately 96% found once. The sample consisted of naive CD4+ T cells sorted from blood. As to subset: CD45RA+ positively selected. This sequence joins TRBV13 and TRBJ1-1; TRBD1 matches at 10 bases. The TCR sequence derives from a man aged 25 to 45 in good health. The DNA of the CDR3 is TGTGCCAGCAGCTCCCTCCGGGACAGGGGCCGTCGTAACACTGAAGCTTTCTTT. This codes for CASSSLRDRGRRNTEAFF. The whole variable domain, remainder taken from reference TRBV13 and TRBJ1-1, is AAGVIQSPRHLIKEKRETATLKCYPIPRHDTVYWYQQGPGQDPQFLISFYEKMQSDKGSIPDRFSAQQFSDYHSELNMSSLELGDSALYFCASSSLRDRGRRNTEAFFGQGTRLTVV.